This TCR beta chain stems from a study of T cells in Graves' hyperthyroidism and ophthalmopathy. Study information: Peripheral blood samples were taken at initial diagnosis, prior to any treatment.

Source material for PBMCs was around 10 ml fresh peripheral blood. The CDR3 is 15 residues long. V gave up 6 bases and J gave up 5 bases; unmatched junction bases: 10. Germline V gene sequence: CDR1 DFQATT, CDR2 SNEGSKA (reference sequence). Points from the study as a whole: The model forecast ophthalmopathy, anticipating it by a median about six months before onset. Ophthalmopathy cases were set apart from stable hyperthyroidism by a 13 V-J model.

TCR beta CDR3 regions were amplified from RNA transcripts. With the HTBI primer set, the TCR CDR3 went through a first round of RT-PCR. TCRdb passed the multiplex PCR reads through MiXCR, listing each CDR3 protein once. The sample has fewer than 650,000 distinct CDR3 sequences; 14% are singletons. At least ten counts were recorded for this clonotype. Its antigen is still unknown. The chain employs TRBV20-1 and TRBJ2-5, with TRBD2 matching 12 bases. This TCR came from a woman between 18 and 29 years old with Graves' ophthalmopathy. The source material was blood. CDR3 nucleotides: TGCAGTGCCACCCTAGCGGGAGGGCTAGCGGAGACCCAGTACTTC. It translates to CSATLAGGLAETQYF.